One and the same sample provided the 25 T cell receptor beta chains below, sequenced in a study of low-dose radiotherapy and immunotherapy resistance in tumors (dated by TCRdb to the early 2020s). The listed sequencing device is Illumina MiniSeq. First-strand cDNA was synthesized using Superscript III and a set of TRAV- and TRBV-specific primers, so that both TCRalpha and TCRbeta chains were covered. TCRs were amplified for about 18 PCR cycles with Phusion, using a constant-region primer paired with the adapter attached to the V primers. TCRdb reworked the public reads: Q25 trimming with fastp, MiXCR clone assembly, productive beta chains retained. Each CDR3 protein appears once, grouped with its most common genes and DNA. In all, the sample holds around 99,000 distinct CDR3 sequences, and more than 8% of those were seen once. Of the sample, around 0.98% is held by the ten largest clones. This sample's time point label indicates: before trial treatment.

Sample: PBMCs, taken before treatment. These TCRs come from a male donor with prostate cancer.

This clonotype was seen many times. The V gene is TRBV4-3, the J gene TRBJ2-3; 11 nucleotides line up with TRBD2. V lost 5 bases and J lost 4; bases outside the gene matches: 5. CDR1 is LGHNA and CDR2 is YSLEER in the germline V gene. The CDR3 has 15 amino acids. As DNA, the CDR3 is TGCGCCAGCAGCTTAACTAGCGGGAGCGCAGATACGCAGTATTTT. The encoded protein is CASSLTSGSADTQYF.

In regard to this clonotype: Since a far larger clone is one base different, this is likely a read error. The rearrangement joins TRBV27 to TRBJ2-7; either TRBD1 or TRBD2 may fit D (5 bases each). V was shortened by 5 bases and J by 3 bases, with 14 bases between the two germline ends. Germline CDR1 reads MNHEY; CDR2 reads SMNVEV (reference sequence). The CDR3 covers 14 residues. In DNA form, the CDR3 reads TGTGCCAGCAGTCTACCGGCAGGGAGCTACGAGCAGTACTTC. This gives the protein CASSLPAGSYEQYF.

The sample holds many counts of this clonotype. The chain has TRBV6-2 or TRBV6-3 and TRBJ2-2; 8 bases align to TRBD1. Germline assignment: CDR1 MNHEY and CDR2 SVGEGT. This CDR3 spans 15 amino acids. Trimming took 5 bases from V and 9 from J; bases not matched to a gene: 11. The CDR3 DNA reads TGTGCCAGCAGTGAAGACAGGGGCCTAACTAGGGAGCTGTTTTTT. Translation: CASSEDRGLTRELFF.

This clonotype was counted many times. The chain employs TRBV28 and TRBJ2-1, with 7 nucleotides matching TRBD2. This CDR3 spans 14 amino acids. J gave up 7 bases and V 6 bases, and 9 bases lay outside the gene matches. Germline lookup yields CDR1 MDHEN and CDR2 SYDVKM. This CDR3 reads CASSRSGVGNEQFF. The DNA of the CDR3 is TGTGCCAGCAGCCGAAGCGGGGTAGGGAATGAGCAGTTCTTC.

In this sample, this clonotype turned up a few times. The rearrangement links TRBV12-3 or TRBV12-4 to TRBJ2-1; the D gene is possibly TRBD2 (7 bases). This CDR3 contains 14 residues. The V end was cut by 3 bases, the J end by 9 bases, with 15 bases between. CDR3 residues: CASSFGGAAGEQFF. The CDR3 bases are TGTGCCAGCAGTTTTGGGGGGGCGGCCGGTGAGCAGTTCTTC.

This clonotype was seen ten or more times. This rearrangement joins TRBV6-2 or TRBV6-3 to TRBJ2-2; the D is unclear. Deletions cut 5 bases from V and 5 bases from J, with 6 bases between. Germline V gives CDR1 MNHEY, CDR2 SVGEGT. CDR3 length equals 12 residues. Here the CDR3 DNA reads TGTGCCAGCAGTGTGGGTACCGGGGAGCTGTTTTTT. Its translation is CASSVGTGELFF.

This clonotype was seen more than once but under ten times. This chain connects TRBV7-9 to TRBJ2-7, with 9 bases identical to TRBD1. The germline CDR1 and CDR2 sequences are SEHNR and FQNEAQ (reference sequence). The CDR3 loop spans 15 amino acids. Trimming cost V 5 bases and J 0 bases; bases outside gene matches: 5. CDR3 amino acids: CASSGDRVSSYEQYF. CDR3 nucleotides: TGTGCCAGCAGCGGGGACAGGGTGAGCTCCTACGAGCAGTACTTC. Variable domain in full (rest from reference TRBV7-9 and TRBJ2-7): DTGVSQNPRHKITKRGQNVTFRCDPISEHNRLYWYRQTLGQGPEFLTYFQNEAQLEKSRLLSDRFSAERPKGSFSTLEIQRTEQGDSAMYLCASSGDRVSSYEQYFGPGTRLTVT.

This clonotype was counted many times. J is TRBJ1-1 and V is TRBV29-1, with D hard to call. Germline-derived CDR1 and CDR2 are SQVTM and ANQGSEA. V gave up 4 bases and J gave up 6 bases, with 3 bases separating them. CDR3 length equals 9 residues. The CDR3 here is CSVGPEAFF. The CDR3 DNA reads as TGCAGCGTTGGGCCTGAAGCTTTCTTT. The variable domain in full, with the rest retrieved from reference TRBV29-1 and TRBJ1-1, is SAVISQKPSRDICQRGTSLTIQCQVDSQVTMMFWYRQQPGQSLTLIATANQGSEATYESGFVIDKFPISRPNLTFSTLTVSNMSPEDSSIYLCSVGPEAFFGQGTRLTVV.

This clonotype was observed at least ten times. The chain has TRBV29-1 and TRBJ2-5; TRBD2 might be the D (6 bases). CDR1 is SQVTM, CDR2 ANQGSEA, per germline. The CDR3 is made up of 13 amino acids. Trimming shortened V by 4 bases and J by 1 base, and 10 bases separated the two germline ends. DNA for the CDR3: TGCAGCGTTGCGGGGGTAACCCAAGAGACCCAGTACTTC. It yields the protein CSVAGVTQETQYF.

This clonotype came up many times. The J gene is TRBJ2-1, the V gene TRBV7-2; 10 bases align to TRBD2. The V and J ends lost 4 bases and 4 bases, in that order; junction bases with no gene match: 10. Germline CDR1 and CDR2: SGHTA and FQGNSA. The CDR3 runs 17 residues. In DNA form, the CDR3 reads TGTGCCAGCAGCTCCTGGGCGAGGACTAGCGGATACAATGAGCAGTTCTTC. Translated, it gives CASSSWARTSGYNEQFF.

The V call is TRBV4-2, the J call TRBJ2-7; 8 bases match TRBD2. Losses at the gene ends were 6 bases for V and 5 bases for J; bases not matched to a gene: 15. Germline CDR1 reads LGHNA; CDR2 reads YNFKEQ. CDR3 length equals 16 residues. CDR3 sequence reads: CASSPEGSGGYNEQYF. CDR3 in DNA: TGTGCCAGCAGTCCCGAGGGAAGCGGGGGATACAACGAGCAGTACTTC.

There are many counts of this clonotype. V usage is TRBV4-2 and J usage is TRBJ2-1; D not resolved. The CDR3 totals 15 residues. V lost 1 base to trimming and J lost 6 bases, with 13 bases between them. CDR1 and CDR2 from the germline V gene are LGHNA and YNFKEQ. This chain's CDR3 is CASSQGDAMFNEQFF. CDR3 coding DNA: TGTGCCAGCAGCCAAGGGGATGCAATGTTCAATGAGCAGTTCTTC.

This clonotype showed up many times. The chain joins TRBV2 to TRBJ2-1; 10 nucleotides line up with TRBD2. V lost 6 bases and J lost 9; bases outside the gene matches: 11. The CDR3 loop spans 15 amino acids. Germline V CDR1 and CDR2: SNHLY, FYNNEI. The CDR3 loop reads CASSGASGRDSEQFF. CDR3 sequence (DNA): TGTGCCAGCAGCGGAGCTAGCGGGAGAGACAGTGAGCAGTTCTTC. The full variable domain, in which reference TRBV2 and TRBJ2-1 provide the parts outside the CDR3, is EPEVTQTPSHQVTQMGQEVILRCVPISNHLYFYWYRQILGQKVEFLVSFYNNEISEKSEIFDDQFSVERPDGSNFTLKIRSTKLEDSAMYFCASSGASGRDSEQFFGPGTRLTVL.

This clonotype occurred many times. The gene calls are TRBV5-1 and TRBJ2-5; no clear D. Trimming left V 5 bases short and J 2 bases short, with 13 bases between. The CDR3 length is 14 residues. Germline V gives CDR1 SGHRS, CDR2 YFSETQ. The CDR3 spells CASRGGSGQETQYF. The CDR3 nucleotides read TGCGCCAGCAGGGGTGGGTCGGGTCAAGAGACCCAGTACTTC.

V is TRBV27 and J is TRBJ1-1; no clear D. The CDR3 length is 14 residues. Deletions cut 7 bases from V and 0 bases from J, with 12 bases between. Germline assignment: CDR1 MNHEY and CDR2 SMNVEV (reference sequence). The CDR3, as DNA: TGTGCCAGCAAATCGAGGGATCTGAACACTGAAGCTTTCTTT. Its protein product is CASKSRDLNTEAFF.

This clonotype was counted at least ten times. The CDR3 DNA sequence: TGTGCCAGCAGTGAAGGTTATAGCAATCAGCCCCAGCATTTT. Its translation: CASSEGYSNQPQHF. The chain is built from TRBV6-2 or TRBV6-3 and TRBJ1-5, with unresolved D. V was cut by 5 bases and J by 0 bases, with 8 bases left in between. Germline V CDR1 and CDR2: MNHEY, SVGEGT. CDR3 length equals 14 residues.

This clonotype was observed a few times. The V and J genes are TRBV3-1 and TRBJ2-1; tentative D call: TRBD1 (6 bases). V dropped 10 bases and J dropped 6 bases, with 16 bases sitting between them. The CDR3 spans 13 residues. Germline CDR1 and CDR2: LGHDT and YNNKEL (reference sequence). CDR3 sequence: CATGTLTTNEQFF. CDR3 in DNA: TGTGCCACCGGGACACTTACCACCAATGAGCAGTTCTTC.

This clonotype has at least ten counts. V usage is TRBV5-1 and J usage is TRBJ2-3; TRBD2 aligns across 9 bases. CDR1 SGHRS and CDR2 YFSETQ come from the germline V gene. The CDR3 runs 15 residues. V gave up 0 bases and J gave up 4 bases; unmatched junction bases: 3. The CDR3 is CASSLGAGGPDTQYF. In DNA, the CDR3 is TGCGCCAGCAGCTTGGGGGCGGGAGGGCCAGATACGCAGTATTTT.

This clonotype appeared many times. This chain links TRBV29-1 with TRBJ2-7; no reliable D call. CDR3 length: 12 residues. Trimming pared 6 bases from V and 2 bases from J, leaving 11 bases between. Per the germline V gene, CDR1 is SQVTM and CDR2 is ANQGSEA. CDR3 sequence (DNA): TGCAGCGTCGCCACACGCCCCTACGAGCAGTACTTC. Its protein is CSVATRPYEQYF.

This clonotype was counted many times. The chain's CDR3 is CASRRTGTNTGELFF. In DNA form, the CDR3 reads TGTGCCAGCAGAAGGACAGGGACGAACACCGGGGAGCTGTTTTTT. This chain links TRBV27 with TRBJ2-2, with TRBD1 identical over 8 bases. The CDR3 has 15 residues. Losses at the gene ends were 6 bases for V and 0 bases for J; bases not matched to a gene: 3. Germline V gene sequence: CDR1 MNHEY, CDR2 SMNVEV (reference sequence).

This clonotype was detected many times. The chain carries TRBV14 and TRBJ1-1; D unclear. V dropped 0 bases and J dropped 4 bases, with 9 bases sitting between them. Per germline, CDR1 SGHDN and CDR2 FVKESK. The CDR3 covers 14 residues. CDR3 in DNA: TGTGCCAGCAGCCAAGATCCCGTGGGCACTGAAGCTTTCTTT. Translation gives CASSQDPVGTEAFF.

This clonotype was seen ten or more times. It is unclear where the CDR3 begins or ends on the DNA, so no DNA is shown, and the CDR3 is as TCRdb lists it. The J gene is TRBJ1-2, the V gene TRBV12-3 or TRBV12-4. The CDR3 length is 12 residues, termini included. CDR3 sequence: CASSSSGYGYTF.

This clonotype was seen many times. The chain combines TRBV20-1 with TRBJ1-2, with TRBD1 as a possible D gene (6 bases). V was shortened by 3 bases and J by 7 bases, with 15 bases between the two germline ends. The germline V gene has CDR1 DFQATT and CDR2 SNEGSKA (reference sequence). CDR3 length equals 13 residues. CDR3 residues: CSASLIRGSGYTF. The CDR3, as DNA: TGCAGTGCTAGTCTCATCAGGGGAAGTGGCTACACCTTC.

This clonotype has ten or more counts. This chain joins TRBV5-4 and TRBJ2-7; 11 bases fit TRBD2. The junction had 7 bases not matched to a gene; V was cut back by 3 bases and J by 5 bases. The CDR3 length is 15 residues. CDR1 and CDR2 from the germline V gene are SGHNT and YYREEE (reference sequence). In nucleotides, the CDR3 is TGTGCCAGCAGCTCGCTAGCGGGAGGAATAAACGAGCAGTACTTC. Protein: CASSSLAGGINEQYF.

This clonotype was observed many times. The V call is TRBV19, the J call TRBJ2-5; perhaps TRBD1 as D (6 bases). The CDR3 totals 13 residues. The V end lost 6 bases, the J end lost 5 bases, and 13 bases lay between the germline ends. Germline V lookup: CDR1 LNHDA, CDR2 SQIVND (reference sequence). CDR3 loop: CASSITGRETQYF. The CDR3, as DNA: TGTGCCAGTAGCATCACAGGGCGCGAGACCCAGTACTTC.